This T cell receptor (beta chain) was found in a study of persistence of HIV-infected CD4 T cells. This nonspecific control used anti-CD3/anti-CD28 bead stimulation of CD4+ T cells. Sorting selected CD4+ T cells upregulating both CD40 ligand and CD69. For around 17 hours, CD8-depleted PBMCs received anti-CD28/CD49d costimulation, a CD40-blocking antibody and enfuvirtide. This was the immunoSEQ version 4 assay in survey mode. Measured with immunoSEQ multiplex PCR; TCRdb has only the in-frame clones, and not every one. The table lists roughly 35,000 clones, approximately 90% of them singletons. CDR3 length: 12 residues. The germline V gene has CDR1 MNHNY and CDR2 SVGAGI (reference sequence). Trimming cost V 6 bases and J 4 bases, with 10 bases left between them. This clone is classed as medium-sized. Its cognate antigen is unknown.

V and J are TRBV6-6 and TRBJ2-7; D not certain. The clonotype originates from an adult man with HIV who was CMV-seropositive. Sequencing used CD4+ T cells sorted from PBMCs after approximately 18-hour stimulation, obtained from a patient who received antiretroviral therapy. CDR3 nucleotide sequence: TGTGCCAGCAGCATGGACGGATACGAGCAGTACTTC. Translated: CASSMDGYEQYF.